The 24 T cell receptor beta chains below come from one sample, sequenced in a study of prognosis after radiotherapy for stage I lung cancer. Genomic DNA provided the template from which TCR beta CDR3 was amplified by two-round multiplex PCR. Each TRBV and TRBJ gene had its own primer in the first PCR round. Via MiXCR, TCRdb re-called the multiplex PCR reads, giving one row per CDR3 protein. This sample has under 50,000 distinct CDR3 sequences; approximately 25% occur once, and the top ten carry around a quarter. The sample consisted of PBMCs, taken before or after stereotactic body radiation therapy (not recorded which). All receptors come from a donor over 45 with non-small cell lung cancer.

This clonotype was seen many times. The gene calls are TRBV5-4 and TRBJ2-6; TRBD2 aligns across 7 bases. CDR1 and CDR2 from the germline V gene are SGHNT and YYREEE (reference sequence). The ends lost 7 bases at V and 4 bases at J; junction bases unmatched: 17. This CDR3 contains 18 residues. The CDR3 protein is CASGGGVRSNAGANVLTF. In DNA form, the CDR3 reads TGTGCCAGCGGGGGAGGGGTTCGTAGTAATGCAGGGGCCAACGTCCTGACTTTC.

At least ten counts were recorded for this clonotype. The chain has TRBV15 and TRBJ1-4; a possible D gene is TRBD1 (5 bases). The ends were cut back, 3 bases at V and 7 bases at J, with 18 bases in the middle. This CDR3 contains 16 residues. The germline gives CDR1 LNHNV, CDR2 YYDKDF (reference sequence). DNA for the CDR3: TGTGCCACCAGCAGGGCCAAGACAGAGCTTCCTGAAAAACTGTTTTTT. This gives the protein CATSRAKTELPEKLFF.

This clonotype was seen repeatedly, ten times or more. CDR3 loop: CASSLQVGSGEKLFF. CDR3 in DNA: TGTGCCAGCTCACTGCAGGTCGGGTCGGGCGAAAAACTGTTTTTT. J is TRBJ1-4 and V is TRBV18; D unresolved. Germline V gene data show CDR1 as KGHSH and CDR2 as LQKENI. The CDR3 loop spans 15 amino acids. Trimming took off 4 bases at V and 8 bases at J, with 17 bases between the two ends.

This clonotype was detected ten times or more. This chain links TRBV6-2 or TRBV6-3 with TRBJ2-7, with 12 positions matching TRBD2. Germline CDR1 reads MNHEY; CDR2 reads SVGEGT. J gave up 5 bases and V 5 bases, and 10 bases lay outside the gene matches. There are 16 residues in the CDR3. The CDR3 region has the DNA TGTGCCAGCAGTATCGCGACTAGCGGGAGCAGAAACGAGCAGTACTTC. This codes for CASSIATSGSRNEQYF.

There are many counts of this clonotype. This chain uses TRBV2 with TRBJ1-1; 7 positions agree with TRBD1. Germline trimming cut 6 bases from V and 4 bases from J; bases unmatched to any gene: 8. Germline V gene lookup returns CDR1 SNHLY and CDR2 FYNNEI. The CDR3 length is 14 residues. This chain's CDR3 is CASSMGQPGTEAFF. In nucleotides, the CDR3 is TGTGCCAGCAGCATGGGACAGCCGGGCACTGAAGCTTTCTTT.

The V and J genes are TRBV5-4 and TRBJ1-3; D might be TRBD1 (5 bases). The CDR3 length is 15 residues. With 4 bases removed from V and 1 base from J, the gap between germline ends came to 12 bases. The germline CDR1 and CDR2 sequences are SGHNT and YYREEE (reference sequence). The CDR3 DNA follows: TGTGCCAGCAGCCGAAGGGGAACTTCTGGAAACACCATATATTTT. This encodes CASSRRGTSGNTIYF.

The rearrangement uses TRBV6-1 and TRBJ1-2; no clear D. Germline CDR1 MNHNS, CDR2 SASEGT. The length of the CDR3 is 19 residues. V lost 0 bases to trimming and J lost 5 bases, with 25 bases between them. The CDR3 sequence is CASSEAFGESLASSYGYTF. The DNA of the CDR3 is TGTGCCAGCAGTGAAGCGTTTGGGGAGTCGCTCGCCTCCTCATATGGCTACACCTTC.

This clonotype was detected many times. The chain uses TRBV10-3 and TRBJ2-7; D gene uncertain. The CDR3 covers 13 residues. The V and J ends lost 6 bases and 6 bases respectively, with 15 bases between them. Germline lookup yields CDR1 ENHRY and CDR2 SYGVKD. CDR3 region: CAISPVPGPEQYF. In nucleotides, the CDR3 is TGTGCCATCAGCCCGGTCCCTGGTCCCGAGCAGTACTTC.

This clonotype appeared many times. The gene calls are TRBV11-2 and TRBJ1-2; TRBD1 matches at 11 bases. The germline gives CDR1 SGHAT, CDR2 FQNNGV. With V trimmed by 3 bases and J by 8 bases, 2 bases remained unmatched. The CDR3 extends over 13 amino acids. In DNA form, the CDR3 reads TGTGCCAGCAGCTTGGACAGGGGGCAAGGCTACACCTTC. Its translation is CASSLDRGQGYTF.

As to this clonotype: Possible read error: a much larger clone is one base away. The chain recombines TRBV3-1 with TRBJ2-6; no clear D. The CDR3 has 17 amino acids. CDR1 is LGHDT and CDR2 is YNNKEL in the germline V gene (reference sequence). The CDR3 DNA sequence: TGTGCCAGCAGCCCAGGCCGATCTCTATCTGGGACCAACGTCCTGACTTTC. It translates to CASSPGRSLSGTNVLTF.

This clonotype came up many times. V and J are TRBV28 and TRBJ1-5; D is ambiguous. The CDR3 runs to 12 residues. Germline V lookup: CDR1 MDHEN, CDR2 SYDVKM. Trimming removed 6 bases from V and 5 bases from J, with 8 bases in between. The CDR3 region is CASSQFYQPQHF. CDR3 nucleotide sequence: TGTGCCAGCAGCCAATTTTATCAGCCCCAGCATTTT. Based on the CDR3 plus reference TRBV28 and TRBJ1-5, the full variable domain is DVKVTQSSRYLVKRTGEKVFLECVQDMDHENMFWYRQDPGLGLRLIYFSYDVKMKEKGDIPEGYSVSREKKERFSLILESASTNQTSMYLCASSQFYQPQHFGDGTRLSIL.

This clonotype is medium-sized within its sample. The chain joins TRBV19 to TRBJ2-2, with 11 bases lining up with TRBD2. V gave up 3 bases and J gave up 8 bases; unmatched junction bases: 26. Germline V gene data show CDR1 as LNHDA and CDR2 as SQIVND (reference sequence). The CDR3 has 22 amino acids. For the CDR3, the DNA is TGTGCCAGTAGTATCTGGGGGGAACTAACTAGCGGGAGTTCGGGTCTCTCTGGGGAGCTGTTTTTT. The encoded protein is CASSIWGELTSGSSGLSGELFF.

This clonotype was detected many times. The chain carries TRBV6-5 and TRBJ2-1; no reliable D call. Germline V gene data show CDR1 as MNHEY and CDR2 as SVGAGI. The CDR3 runs 11 residues. Trimming removed 4 bases from V and 13 bases from J, with 11 bases in between. The CDR3 region has the DNA TGTGCCAGCAGTTCAGGCCCTACTCAGTTCTTC. Residues: CASSSGPTQFF.

This clonotype was seen a single time. The chain has TRBV20-1 and TRBJ1-2; D might be TRBD1 (5 bases). CDR3 length: 16 amino acids. Per the germline V gene, CDR1 is DFQATT and CDR2 is SNEGSKA (reference sequence). V lost 3 bases, J lost 4 bases, and 21 bases lay in between. CDR3 nucleotides: TGCAGTGCTAGTTCGCTAGCGGGAGCCGGGGGCTATGGCTACACCTTC. As protein: CSASSLAGAGGYGYTF.

This clonotype was detected many times. J is TRBJ1-3 and V is TRBV6-1; D gene ambiguous. Trimming cost V 6 bases and J 3 bases, with 12 bases left between them. CDR1 is MNHNS, CDR2 SASEGT, per germline. This CDR3 has 14 amino acids. DNA of the CDR3: TGTGCCAGCAGCGGACGGCTTGGTGGAAACACCATATATTTT. Translating it yields CASSGRLGGNTIYF.

Worth noting for this clonotype: A far bigger clonotype differs at one base, so this is likely a read error. The chain carries TRBV20-1 and TRBJ2-7, with 10 bases fitting TRBD2. The J call is doubtful: the DNA matches TRBJ2-1 better. The CDR3 runs to 15 residues. Germline CDR1 and CDR2: DFQATT and SNEGSKA (reference sequence). CDR3 nucleotides: TGCAGTGCTAGGTTAGCTAGCGGGAGTATGAATGAGCAGTTCTTC. It translates to CSARLASGSMNEQFF.

This clonotype was found many times. The chain has TRBV12-3 or TRBV12-4 and TRBJ2-5; D is unresolved. The CDR3 is made up of 19 amino acids. Trimming cost V 4 bases and J 0 bases, with 24 bases left between them. CDR3 in DNA: TGTGCCAGCAGTTCCTACGACCCCCCGCAGGAGCCGTACCAAGAGACCCAGTACTTC. It encodes CASSSYDPPQEPYQETQYF.

V usage is TRBV28 and J usage is TRBJ1-6; possibly TRBD1 for D (6 bases). CDR1 is MDHEN and CDR2 is SYDVKM in the germline V gene. The CDR3 loop spans 14 amino acids. With 3 bases removed from V and 11 bases from J, the gap between germline ends came to 14 bases. The CDR3 sequence: CASSLRDTGPPLHF. The CDR3 nucleotides read TGTGCCAGCAGTTTGAGGGACACGGGACCACCCCTCCACTTT.

This clonotype occurred many times. The chain recombines TRBV7-2 with TRBJ1-2, with D perhaps TRBD1 (6 bases). Trimming removed 3 bases from V and 4 bases from J, with 15 bases in between. Germline V gene lookup returns CDR1 SGHTA and CDR2 FQGNSA. This CDR3 is built from 15 residues. CDR3 protein: CASSLSGGDGYGYTF. As DNA, the CDR3 is TGTGCCAGCAGCTTGTCGGGGGGCGACGGCTATGGCTACACCTTC.

This clonotype was found many times. This sequence joins TRBV24-1 and TRBJ1-4; D uncertain. Per the germline V gene, CDR1 is KGHDR and CDR2 is SFDVKD. The CDR3 is 14 amino acids. Trimming stripped 4 bases from V and 8 bases from J, with 13 bases between. CDR3 amino acids: CATSDSSTEEKLFF. CDR3 bases: TGTGCCACCAGTGACTCCTCCACAGAGGAAAAACTGTTTTTT.

As for this clonotype: At one of its ends the junction is not consistent with the germline gene, which may arise from a read error. The V and J genes are TRBV27 and TRBJ2-7; 8 bases match TRBD1. This CDR3 comprises 14 residues. Germline assignment: CDR1 MNHEY and CDR2 SMNVEV (reference sequence). In DNA form, the CDR3 reads TGTGCCAGCAGTTTGACGACAGGGGTCTACGAGCAGTATTTC. The encoded protein is CASSLTTGVYEQYF.

This clonotype was seen more than once but under ten times. This may come from a read error, since a much larger clone is one base off. The chain uses TRBV5-6 and TRBJ2-3, with D perhaps given as TRBD1 or TRBD2 (5 bases each). CDR1 is SGHDT, CDR2 YYEEEE, per germline. V was clipped by 4 bases and J by 7 bases, with 22 bases between them. The CDR3 spans 16 residues. In nucleotides, the CDR3 is TGTGCCAGCAGCGAATGTCTCGGGGACCCCGGTCATACGCAGTATTTT. Translating it yields CASSECLGDPGHTQYF.

To note about this clonotype: A much more abundant neighbour one base away suggests this may be a read error. This chain joins TRBV6-5 and TRBJ2-3, with D possibly being TRBD1 (6 bases). The CDR3 loop spans 15 amino acids. CDR1 and CDR2 (germline): MNHEY, SVGAGI. The V end lost 4 bases, the J end lost 6 bases, and 17 bases lay between the germline ends. CDR3 in DNA: TGTGCCAGCAGTTCCGGGACACCCACTACGGATACGCAGTATTTT. Amino acids: CASSSGTPTTDTQYF.

As concerns this clonotype: A read error may produce the germline difference seen at one junction end. This chain connects TRBV27 to TRBJ1-2; the D gene is possibly TRBD1 (5 bases). The germline V gene encodes CDR1 MNHEY and CDR2 SMNVEV (reference sequence). The CDR3 is made up of 15 amino acids. CDR3 nucleotides: TGCGCCAGCAGATCCACCGGGGCTGCTAACTATGGCTACACCTTC. It specifies CASRSTGAANYGYTF.